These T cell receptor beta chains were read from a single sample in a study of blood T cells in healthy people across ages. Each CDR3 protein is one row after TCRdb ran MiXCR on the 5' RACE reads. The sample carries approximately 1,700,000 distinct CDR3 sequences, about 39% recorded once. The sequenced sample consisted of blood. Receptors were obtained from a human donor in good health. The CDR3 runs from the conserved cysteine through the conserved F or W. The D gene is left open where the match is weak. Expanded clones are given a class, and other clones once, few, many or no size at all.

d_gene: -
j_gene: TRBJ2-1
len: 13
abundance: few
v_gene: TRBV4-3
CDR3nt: TGCGCCAGCAGCCAAGATACACTCCGTGAGCAGTTCTTC
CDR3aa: CASSQDTLREQFF

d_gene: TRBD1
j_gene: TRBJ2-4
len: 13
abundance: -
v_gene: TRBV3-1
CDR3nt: TGTGCCAGCAGGGGACAGGGTTCGAACATTCAGTACTTC
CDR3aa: CASRGQGSNIQYF

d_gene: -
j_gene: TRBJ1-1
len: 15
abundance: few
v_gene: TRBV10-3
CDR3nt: TGTGCCATCAGTGAGTCTTGGGGCCTGAACACTGAAGCTTTCTTT
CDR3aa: CAISESWGLNTEAFF

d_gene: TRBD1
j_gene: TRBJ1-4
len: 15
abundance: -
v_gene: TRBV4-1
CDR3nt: TGCGCCAGCAGCCCCGACAGGGAATTGGATGAAAAACTGTTTTTT
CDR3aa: CASSPDRELDEKLFF

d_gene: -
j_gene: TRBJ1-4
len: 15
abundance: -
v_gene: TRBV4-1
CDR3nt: TGCGCCAGCAGCCTTTCCGGGACTAAGGACGAAAAACTGTTTTTT
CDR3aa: CASSLSGTKDEKLFF

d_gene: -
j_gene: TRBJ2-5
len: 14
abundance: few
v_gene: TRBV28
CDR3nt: TGTGCCAGCAGCCCCTCCCCTGGGGGTGAGACCCAGTACTTC
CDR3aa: CASSPSPGGETQYF

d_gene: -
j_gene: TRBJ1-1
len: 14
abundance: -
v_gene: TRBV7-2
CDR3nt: TGTGCCAGCAGCTCCTCGAGGTTAGACAGGGAAGCTTTCTTT
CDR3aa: CASSSSRLDREAFF

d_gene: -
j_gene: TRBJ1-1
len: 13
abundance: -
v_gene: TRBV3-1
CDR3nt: TGTGCCAGCCGCGCGGGGACGGTCTCTGAAGCTTTCTTT
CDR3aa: CASRAGTVSEAFF

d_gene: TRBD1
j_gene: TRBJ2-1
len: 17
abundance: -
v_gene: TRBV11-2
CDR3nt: TGTGCCAGCAGCTTAGGGCTCCAGAGGACAGGGGGAAGGGAGCAGTTCTTC
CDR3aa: CASSLGLQRTGGREQFF

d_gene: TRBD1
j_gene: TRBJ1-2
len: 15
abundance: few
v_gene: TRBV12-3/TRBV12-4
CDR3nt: TGTGCCAGCAGTTTCAGGGGGCTCTCCAACTATGGCTACACCTTC
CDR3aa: CASSFRGLSNYGYTF

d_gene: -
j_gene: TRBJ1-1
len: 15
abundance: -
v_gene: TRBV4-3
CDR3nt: TGCGCCAGCAGCCAAGGGTTAGGGCTGAACACTGAAGCTTTCTTT
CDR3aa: CASSQGLGLNTEAFF

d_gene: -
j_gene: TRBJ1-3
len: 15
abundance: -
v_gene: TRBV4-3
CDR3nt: TGCGCCAGCAGCCAAGTCAAGGGACCTGGAAACACCATATATTTT
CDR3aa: CASSQVKGPGNTIYF

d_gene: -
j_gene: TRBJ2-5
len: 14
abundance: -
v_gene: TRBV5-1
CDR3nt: TGCGCCAGCTCTCAGGGATTTATCCAAGAGACCCAGTACTTC
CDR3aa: CASSQGFIQETQYF